A selection of T cell receptor beta chains follows, all from one sample in a study of T cell changes during pregnancy in multiple sclerosis. Using immunoSEQ multiplex PCR, the repertoire was profiled, and TCRdb retains in-frame clones only, with some absent. Of about 87,000 clones in the sample, roughly 95% were seen once. The sequences come from peripheral blood, collected in the third trimester of pregnancy. Receptors originate from a female donor in good health, enrolled as a control in a pregnancy study. CDR3s include the opening cysteine and the closing phenylalanine or tryptophan. Each record gives: CDR3 DNA, CDR3 protein, clone size, V gene, J gene, D gene. D genes are given only for firm matches. Only some rows state a clone size, as once, few, many or a class for expanded clones.

CDR3nt: TGTGCCATCAGTGATAAGGGAGGGGAAACTGAAGCTTTCTTT
CDR3aa: CAISDKGGETEAFF
abundance: few
v_gene: TRBV10-3
j_gene: TRBJ1-1
d_gene: .

CDR3nt: TGTGCCAGCAGTAGACTGGGCACAGATACGCAGTATTTT
CDR3aa: CASSRLGTDTQYF
abundance: .
v_gene: TRBV27
j_gene: TRBJ2-3
d_gene: .

CDR3nt: TGCAGCGCCGTTTCTAACAGGGTTTGGGCAGAAGAGACCCAGTACTTC
CDR3aa: CSAVSNRVWAEETQYF
abundance: .
v_gene: TRBV29-1
j_gene: TRBJ2-5
d_gene: .

CDR3nt: TGTGCCAGCAGTCCGACAGGGACTAACACCGGGGAGCTGTTTTTT
CDR3aa: CASSPTGTNTGELFF
abundance: .
v_gene: TRBV5-6
j_gene: TRBJ2-2
d_gene: .

CDR3nt: TGTGCCAGCAGCTTAGCCCGGGGGGCCGGGGAGCTGTTTTTT
CDR3aa: CASSLARGAGELFF
abundance: .
v_gene: TRBV13
j_gene: TRBJ2-2
d_gene: TRBD2

CDR3nt: TGTGCCAGCTCACCCGGACAGGGGTCGTTATCCTACGAGCAGTACTTC
CDR3aa: CASSPGQGSLSYEQYF
abundance: .
v_gene: TRBV18
j_gene: TRBJ2-7
d_gene: TRBD1

CDR3nt: TGCGCCAGCAGCCCCCTTGGTCTAAGCGGAAACACCATATATTTT
CDR3aa: CASSPLGLSGNTIYF
abundance: .
v_gene: TRBV5-1
j_gene: TRBJ1-3
d_gene: .

CDR3nt: TGTGCCAGCAGCTCCCCCGGGGGGAGGACTGAAGCTTTCTTT
CDR3aa: CASSSPGGRTEAFF
abundance: .
v_gene: TRBV5-4
j_gene: TRBJ1-1
d_gene: .

CDR3nt: TGTGCCAGCAGCTTAGAGCGGGCGACCCAGTACTTC
CDR3aa: CASSLERATQYF
abundance: .
v_gene: TRBV7-9
j_gene: TRBJ2-5
d_gene: .

CDR3nt: TGTGCCAGCAGCGGATGGACAGGGGGCGTATTGAATGAGCAGTTCTTC
CDR3aa: CASSGWTGGVLNEQFF
abundance: .
v_gene: TRBV7-9
j_gene: TRBJ2-1
d_gene: TRBD1

CDR3nt: TGTGCCAGCAGCTCGGCCGGGACAGGGGAAGCTGGGGCCAACGTCCTGACTTTC
CDR3aa: CASSSAGTGEAGANVLTF
abundance: .
v_gene: TRBV7-9
j_gene: TRBJ2-6
d_gene: TRBD1

CDR3nt: TGTGCCAGCAGTGAAAGCGGCCTAACTCCAATAGGGGGGCAGTACTTC
CDR3aa: CASSESGLTPIGGQYF
abundance: .
v_gene: TRBV2
j_gene: TRBJ2-7
d_gene: .

CDR3nt: TGTGCCAGCAGCTTAGCCTCGTACAATGAGCAGTTCTTC
CDR3aa: CASSLASYNEQFF
abundance: .
v_gene: TRBV11-3
j_gene: TRBJ2-1
d_gene: .

CDR3nt: TGTGCCAGCAGCTTAGGTTCACGGAGCTACGAGCAGTACTTC
CDR3aa: CASSLGSRSYEQYF
abundance: .
v_gene: TRBV7-9
j_gene: TRBJ2-7
d_gene: .

CDR3nt: TGTGCCAGCAGTTCCTACAGGGGTTCCTACAATGAGCAGTTCTTC
CDR3aa: CASSSYRGSYNEQFF
abundance: .
v_gene: TRBV27
j_gene: TRBJ2-1
d_gene: TRBD1

CDR3nt: TGTGCCAGCAGCCAAGGGGGGGTCTACGAGCAGTACTTC
CDR3aa: CASSQGGVYEQYF
abundance: .
v_gene: TRBV4-2
j_gene: TRBJ2-7
d_gene: .

CDR3nt: TGTGCCAGCAGCTCCTTTACCGGGACAATCTATGGCTACACCTTC
CDR3aa: CASSSFTGTIYGYTF
abundance: .
v_gene: TRBV5-4
j_gene: TRBJ1-2
d_gene: .

CDR3nt: TGTGCCAGTTCACAACGGACAGGGAACACCGGGGAGCTGTTTTTT
CDR3aa: CASSQRTGNTGELFF
abundance: .
v_gene: TRBV19
j_gene: TRBJ2-2
d_gene: TRBD1

CDR3nt: TGCGCCAGCAGCCAAAGGACAGGGGCAACTAATGAAAAACTGTTTTTT
CDR3aa: CASSQRTGATNEKLFF
abundance: .
v_gene: TRBV4-1
j_gene: TRBJ1-4
d_gene: TRBD1

CDR3nt: TGTGCCAGCAGCTTAGGACAAGTAAATCAGCCCCAGCATTTT
CDR3aa: CASSLGQVNQPQHF
abundance: once
v_gene: TRBV13
j_gene: TRBJ1-5
d_gene: .

CDR3nt: TGTGCCAGCAGTTCGACAGGGGGCAGTCAGCCCCAGCATTTT
CDR3aa: CASSSTGGSQPQHF
abundance: .
v_gene: TRBV6-5
j_gene: TRBJ1-5
d_gene: TRBD1

CDR3nt: TGTGCCAGCGTCCCCTCCGGGGGGGGCGAGCAGTACTTC
CDR3aa: CASVPSGGGEQYF
abundance: .
v_gene: TRBV6-5
j_gene: TRBJ2-7
d_gene: TRBD2

CDR3nt: TGTGCCACCAGCAGAGATAGTACGGGGTCCTACAATGAGCAGTTCTTC
CDR3aa: CATSRDSTGSYNEQFF
abundance: .
v_gene: TRBV15
j_gene: TRBJ2-1
d_gene: .

CDR3nt: TGTGCCAGCAGCCCAGTGGGAGACTCGGACACTGAAGCTTTCTTT
CDR3aa: CASSPVGDSDTEAFF
abundance: .
v_gene: TRBV13
j_gene: TRBJ1-1
d_gene: .

CDR3nt: TGTGCCAGCAGTCCGCTGGGGAGGGAGGGCCTAGGCAATGAGCAGTTCTTC
CDR3aa: CASSPLGREGLGNEQFF
abundance: .
v_gene: TRBV11-2
j_gene: TRBJ2-1
d_gene: TRBD2

CDR3nt: TGCGCCAGCAGCCAAGATCCGAACGGGGATTATGGCTACACCTTC
CDR3aa: CASSQDPNGDYGYTF
abundance: many
v_gene: TRBV4-1
j_gene: TRBJ1-2
d_gene: .

CDR3nt: TGTGCCAGCAGGGAACCGGGACAGGGAAACGAGCAGTACTTC
CDR3aa: CASREPGQGNEQYF
abundance: .
v_gene: TRBV6-1
j_gene: TRBJ2-7
d_gene: TRBD1

CDR3nt: TGTGCCAGCAGCTTAGGACTAGGCTTCTACGAGCAGTACTTC
CDR3aa: CASSLGLGFYEQYF
abundance: .
v_gene: TRBV5-6
j_gene: TRBJ2-7
d_gene: TRBD2

CDR3nt: TGTGCCACCGGGACAGCGGGAGAGACCCAGTACTTC
CDR3aa: CATGTAGETQYF
abundance: .
v_gene: TRBV10-3
j_gene: TRBJ2-5
d_gene: .

CDR3nt: TGCGCCAGCAGCTTGGAAGGACAGGATCAGCCCCAGCATTTT
CDR3aa: CASSLEGQDQPQHF
abundance: .
v_gene: TRBV5-1
j_gene: TRBJ1-5
d_gene: TRBD1

CDR3nt: TGTGCCGTCCGGTGGCAGGGGGAGCCTCACGAGCAGTACTTC
CDR3aa: CAVRWQGEPHEQYF
abundance: .
v_gene: TRBV5-4
j_gene: TRBJ2-7
d_gene: TRBD1

CDR3nt: TGTGCCAGCAGCTTAGATGGGAGGGGTGGGTCCTACGAGCAGTACTTC
CDR3aa: CASSLDGRGGSYEQYF
abundance: .
v_gene: TRBV7-9
j_gene: TRBJ2-7
d_gene: TRBD2

CDR3nt: TGTGCCAGCAGCCGTCCCGGGACTAGCGGTAACAATGAGCAGTTCTTC
CDR3aa: CASSRPGTSGNNEQFF
abundance: once
v_gene: TRBV7-9
j_gene: TRBJ2-1
d_gene: TRBD2

CDR3nt: TGTGCCAGCAAGAGCCGGGGAGAAAAACTGTTTTTT
CDR3aa: CASKSRGEKLFF
abundance: once
v_gene: TRBV2
j_gene: TRBJ1-4
d_gene: .

CDR3nt: TGTGCCAGCAGTTCCGGACTAGCGGGCACGAGCGAGCAGTACTTC
CDR3aa: CASSSGLAGTSEQYF
abundance: .
v_gene: TRBV28
j_gene: TRBJ2-7
d_gene: TRBD2

CDR3nt: TGCGCCAGCAGTCAACGGGGGGGCGAGACCCAGTACTTC
CDR3aa: CASSQRGGETQYF
abundance: once
v_gene: TRBV23-1
j_gene: TRBJ2-5
d_gene: TRBD2

CDR3nt: TGTGCCAGCAGTCTCATTCCCGGGACAGGGTACGAGCAGTACTTC
CDR3aa: CASSLIPGTGYEQYF
abundance: .
v_gene: TRBV28
j_gene: TRBJ2-7
d_gene: TRBD1

CDR3nt: TGTGCCAGCAGTGACTCGACCGGGACAGGACGCACAGATACGCAGTATTTT
CDR3aa: CASSDSTGTGRTDTQYF
abundance: .
v_gene: TRBV6-4
j_gene: TRBJ2-3
d_gene: TRBD1

CDR3nt: TGTGCCAGCAGTTTCGTGACAGGGCGGATACGCAATCAGCCCCAGCATTTT
CDR3aa: CASSFVTGRIRNQPQHF
abundance: .
v_gene: TRBV27
j_gene: TRBJ1-5
d_gene: TRBD1

CDR3nt: TGTGCCAGCAGTGCGGTCTTGGACAGGAACCTGGTCGAGCAGTACTTC
CDR3aa: CASSAVLDRNLVEQYF
abundance: .
v_gene: TRBV2
j_gene: TRBJ2-7
d_gene: TRBD1

CDR3nt: TGCGCCGGATCTAGCGGGCCCACAGATACGCAGTATTTT
CDR3aa: CAGSSGPTDTQYF
abundance: .
v_gene: TRBV5-1
j_gene: TRBJ2-3
d_gene: TRBD2

CDR3nt: TGCGCCAGCAGCTCCAGCGACCCCTCCACAGATACGCAGTATTTT
CDR3aa: CASSSSDPSTDTQYF
abundance: .
v_gene: TRBV5-1
j_gene: TRBJ2-3
d_gene: .

CDR3nt: TGTGCCAGCAGTCCCTTTGGGAGGTCTGCCTACAATGAGCAGTTCTTC
CDR3aa: CASSPFGRSAYNEQFF
abundance: .
v_gene: TRBV28
j_gene: TRBJ2-1
d_gene: .

CDR3nt: TGTGCCAGCAGCCCGGCGGGGGGGCAGGTCTATGGCTACACCTTC
CDR3aa: CASSPAGGQVYGYTF
abundance: .
v_gene: TRBV5-4
j_gene: TRBJ1-2
d_gene: .

CDR3nt: TGTGCCAGCAGCCGCCGGGACAGCAGTTCGATCTCCTACAATGAGCAGTTCTTC
CDR3aa: CASSRRDSSSISYNEQFF
abundance: few
v_gene: TRBV7-2
j_gene: TRBJ2-1
d_gene: TRBD1

CDR3nt: TGTGCCAGCAGCTTACAGGGGACAGATACGCAGTATTTT
CDR3aa: CASSLQGTDTQYF
abundance: .
v_gene: TRBV5-4
j_gene: TRBJ2-3
d_gene: TRBD1

CDR3nt: TGTGCCAGCAGTCTACAGGGTAGGCCCCAGCATTTT
CDR3aa: CASSLQGRPQHF
abundance: .
v_gene: TRBV28
j_gene: TRBJ1-5
d_gene: .

CDR3nt: TGTGCCAGCCTACAGGGAGTGCAGCCCCAGCATTTT
CDR3aa: CASLQGVQPQHF
abundance: few
v_gene: TRBV28
j_gene: TRBJ1-5
d_gene: .

CDR3nt: TGTGCCAGCAGCTTGGCCCCTAGCGGGAGGGAGCAGTTCTTC
CDR3aa: CASSLAPSGREQFF
abundance: once
v_gene: TRBV5-4
j_gene: TRBJ2-1
d_gene: TRBD2

CDR3nt: TGTGCCAGCAGCTTTCAGGGCTTAGGAGGCTACACCTTC
CDR3aa: CASSFQGLGGYTF
abundance: .
v_gene: TRBV5-4
j_gene: TRBJ1-2
d_gene: .

CDR3nt: TGTGCCAGCAGTGAAACAGGGGGTGGGTCCTACGAGCAGTACTTC
CDR3aa: CASSETGGGSYEQYF
abundance: .
v_gene: TRBV2
j_gene: TRBJ2-7
d_gene: TRBD1

CDR3nt: TGTGCCAGCGCGTGGCGGAAGCGGGGCACCGGGGAGCTGTTTTTT
CDR3aa: CASAWRKRGTGELFF
abundance: .
v_gene: TRBV2
j_gene: TRBJ2-2
d_gene: TRBD2